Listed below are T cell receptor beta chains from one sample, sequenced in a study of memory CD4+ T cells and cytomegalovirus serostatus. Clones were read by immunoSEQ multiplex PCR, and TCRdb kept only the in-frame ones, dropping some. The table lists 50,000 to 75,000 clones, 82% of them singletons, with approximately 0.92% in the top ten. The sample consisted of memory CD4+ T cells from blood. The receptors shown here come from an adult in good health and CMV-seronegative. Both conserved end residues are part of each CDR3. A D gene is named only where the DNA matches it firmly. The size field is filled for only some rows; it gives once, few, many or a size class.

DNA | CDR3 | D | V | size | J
TGTGCCAGCAGTTTGTGGGGGGGCAATCAGCCCCAGCATTTT | CASSLWGGNQPQHF | - | TRBV28 | - | TRBJ1-5
TGTGCCAGCTCGCTAACTAGCGCAAAACAAGAGACCCAGTACTTC | CASSLTSAKQETQYF | TRBD2 | TRBV18 | - | TRBJ2-5
TGTGCTAGCAAGACGGGGGACCTCTATGGCTACACCTTC | CASKTGDLYGYTF | - | TRBV12-2 | once | TRBJ1-2
TGTGCCAGCAGCCGCGCCAACTATGGCTACACCTTC | CASSRANYGYTF | - | TRBV5-4 | - | TRBJ1-2
TGTGCCAGCAGTTACGAGTCAGAGAATCAGCCCCAGCATTTT | CASSYESENQPQHF | - | TRBV6-5 | - | TRBJ1-5
TGCGCCAGCAGCTTTTCCCAAGAGACCCAGTACTTC | CASSFSQETQYF | - | TRBV5-1 | - | TRBJ2-5
TGTGCCAGCAGCTGGACTGGGGTTGGATCACCCCTCCACTTT | CASSWTGVGSPLHF | - | TRBV7-3 | - | TRBJ1-6
TGTGCCAGCCGACAGGTGATCTATGGCTACACCTTC | CASRQVIYGYTF | - | TRBV6-1 | few | TRBJ1-2
TGTGCCAGCTCACCACCGCTAGCGGGGGGGCTCGAGCAGTACTTC | CASSPPLAGGLEQYF | TRBD2 | TRBV18 | once | TRBJ2-7
TGTGCCAGTAGTATCTCGACAGGGGGGAGCTATGGCTACACCTTC | CASSISTGGSYGYTF | TRBD1 | TRBV19 | - | TRBJ1-2
TGTGCCAGCTCACAGGGGGCTAACTATGGCTACACCTTC | CASSQGANYGYTF | - | TRBV18 | - | TRBJ1-2
TGTGCCAGCAGCTCACTCGCCAGGGGATACGAGCAGTACTTC | CASSSLARGYEQYF | - | TRBV11-2 | - | TRBJ2-7
TGTGCCAGTAGTATGAATTCTCGGGGGCCCGGGGAGCTGTTTTTT | CASSMNSRGPGELFF | - | TRBV19 | - | TRBJ2-2
TGCGCCAGCAGAATGGGACAGATCGGAAACACCATATATTTT | CASRMGQIGNTIYF | TRBD1 | TRBV10-2 | medium-sized | TRBJ1-3
TGTGCCAGCAGTCCGCGACAGACGAGGAACACTGAAGCTTTCTTT | CASSPRQTRNTEAFF | - | TRBV27 | - | TRBJ1-1
TGTGCCAGCAGCCTCCGGACTAGCGGGAGCACAGATACGCAGTATTTT | CASSLRTSGSTDTQYF | TRBD2 | TRBV7-6 | - | TRBJ2-3
TGTGCCAGCAGCTCCCGACAGGGGGCTAGGGAGACCCAGTACTTC | CASSSRQGARETQYF | TRBD1 | TRBV7-9 | - | TRBJ2-5
TGTGCCAGCTCACCACAGATAGGGGAAGAGACCCAGTACTTC | CASSPQIGEETQYF | - | TRBV18 | - | TRBJ2-5